This T cell receptor beta chain is drawn from a study of T-cell reconstitution after alpha-beta-depleted transplantation in children. Study-wide points: Several hundred expanded graft clones reportedly gave rise to the alpha-beta T cells present about two months after transplant.

Germline V gives CDR1 SGHRS, CDR2 YFSETQ. V was shortened by 4 bases and J by 7 bases, with 11 bases between the two germline ends. The CDR3 consists of 13 residues. Preparing the TCRbeta library involved the use of unique molecular identifiers. TCRdb reprocessed the PCR reads with MiXCR, giving one entry per CDR3 protein. Of about 510,000 distinct CDR3 sequences detected, about an eighth appear once; the ten largest clones hold roughly 15%. This clonotype showed up just a few times. Its cognate antigen is unknown. This clonotype was sampled from a female patient aged 2 to 10 who had a stem cell transplant for aplastic anemia, so the T cells may come from the graft donor. The sample was PBMCs, mostly from graft donor cells, taken 180 days after TCRalphabeta/CD19-depleted stem cell transplant. The gene calls are TRBV5-1 and TRBJ2-2; D not certain. This CDR3 reads CASSTAYNGELFF. Written as DNA, the CDR3 is TGCGCCAGCAGCACGGCCTACAACGGGGAGCTGTTTTTT.